This T cell receptor beta chain was identified in a study of radiation and T cells in renal cell carcinoma. The study's findings and limits: No pretreatment tumor biopsies were available for baseline clonotypes.

V lost 6 bases, J lost 1 base, and 3 bases stayed unmatched. Germline loops: CDR1 ENHRY, CDR2 SYGVKD. This CDR3 comprises 14 residues. Described time point: blood 2 weeks post-SBRT. Treatment denoted: 15 Gy SBRT to primary tumor, nephrectomy 4 weeks later. After SBRT, blood was collected at 2 and 4 weeks, plus baseline. This renal cell carcinoma was of the clear cell type. Assay: immunoSEQ multiplex PCR; the TCRdb copy retains only in-frame clones and omits some. Among approximately 120,000 clones listed, roughly four fifths were seen once. As regards this clone: Its target is unknown.

The chain links TRBV10-3 to TRBJ1-3; 7 bases map to TRBD1. The material sequenced was blood, taken from a patient whose treatment included radiotherapy and nephrectomy. The origin of this receptor is a man aged 45 to 65 with renal cell carcinoma. DNA of the CDR3: TGTGCCATCAGGATACAGGGGTCTGGAAACACCATATATTTT. Its protein product is CAIRIQGSGNTIYF.